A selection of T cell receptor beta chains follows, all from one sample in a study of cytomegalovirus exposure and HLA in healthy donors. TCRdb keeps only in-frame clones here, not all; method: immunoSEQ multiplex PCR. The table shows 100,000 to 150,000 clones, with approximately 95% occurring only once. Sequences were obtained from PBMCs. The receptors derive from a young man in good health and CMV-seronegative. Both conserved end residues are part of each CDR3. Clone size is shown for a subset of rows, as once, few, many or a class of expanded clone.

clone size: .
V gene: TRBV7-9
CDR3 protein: CASSPVLQETQYF

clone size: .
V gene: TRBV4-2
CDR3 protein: CASSKTTSGSRDTQYF

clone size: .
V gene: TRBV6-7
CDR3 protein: CASSLRTGILTYTF

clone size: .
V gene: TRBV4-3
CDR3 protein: CASSQGTGKVSGANVLTF

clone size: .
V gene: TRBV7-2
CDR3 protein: CASSLGGQPQHF

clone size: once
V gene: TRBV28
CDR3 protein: CASSFRVDTEAFF

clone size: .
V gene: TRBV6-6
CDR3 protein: CASSRGDNEQYF

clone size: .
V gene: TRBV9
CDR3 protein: CASSVNPRFAGGVDAQYF

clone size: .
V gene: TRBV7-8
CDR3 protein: CASSLWPGIGGNTGELFF

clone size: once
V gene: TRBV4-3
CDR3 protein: CASSQDRVTSSNEQFF

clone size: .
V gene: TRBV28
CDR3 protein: CASSQALQQFF

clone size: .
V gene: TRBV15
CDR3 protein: CATSRDLTSGYNEQFF

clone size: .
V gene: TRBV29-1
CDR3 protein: CSVGTSVADTQYF